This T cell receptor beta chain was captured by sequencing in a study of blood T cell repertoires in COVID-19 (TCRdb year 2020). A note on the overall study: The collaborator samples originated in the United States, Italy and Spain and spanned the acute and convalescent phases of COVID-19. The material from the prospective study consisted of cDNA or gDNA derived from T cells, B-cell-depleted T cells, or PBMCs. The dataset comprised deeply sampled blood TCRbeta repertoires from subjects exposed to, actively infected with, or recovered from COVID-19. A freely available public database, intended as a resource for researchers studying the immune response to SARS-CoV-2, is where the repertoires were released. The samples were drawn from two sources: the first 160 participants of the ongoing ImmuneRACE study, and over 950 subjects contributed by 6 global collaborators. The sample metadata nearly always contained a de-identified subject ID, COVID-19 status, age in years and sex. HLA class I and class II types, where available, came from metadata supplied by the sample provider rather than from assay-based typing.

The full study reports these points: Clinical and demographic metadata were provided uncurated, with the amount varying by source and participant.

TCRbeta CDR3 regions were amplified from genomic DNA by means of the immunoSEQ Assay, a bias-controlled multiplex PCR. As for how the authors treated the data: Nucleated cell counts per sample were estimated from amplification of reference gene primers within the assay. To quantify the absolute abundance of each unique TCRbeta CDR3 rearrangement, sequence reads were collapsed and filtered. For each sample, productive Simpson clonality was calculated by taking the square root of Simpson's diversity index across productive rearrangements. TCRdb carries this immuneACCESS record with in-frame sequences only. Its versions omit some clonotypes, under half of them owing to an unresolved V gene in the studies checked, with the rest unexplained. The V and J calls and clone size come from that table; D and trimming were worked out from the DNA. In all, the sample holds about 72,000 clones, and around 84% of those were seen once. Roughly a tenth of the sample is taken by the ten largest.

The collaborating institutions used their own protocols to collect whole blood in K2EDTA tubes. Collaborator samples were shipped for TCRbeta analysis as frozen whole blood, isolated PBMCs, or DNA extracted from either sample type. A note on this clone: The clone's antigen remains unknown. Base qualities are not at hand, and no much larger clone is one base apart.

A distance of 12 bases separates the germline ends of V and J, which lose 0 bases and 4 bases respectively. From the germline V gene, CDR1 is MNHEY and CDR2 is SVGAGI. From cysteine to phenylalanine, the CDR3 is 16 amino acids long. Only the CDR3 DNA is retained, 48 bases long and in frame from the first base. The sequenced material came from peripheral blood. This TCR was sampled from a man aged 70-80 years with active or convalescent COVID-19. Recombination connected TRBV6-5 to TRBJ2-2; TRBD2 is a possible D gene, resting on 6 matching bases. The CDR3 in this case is CASSYSTGVSTGELFF. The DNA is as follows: TGTGCCAGCAGTTACTCGACGGGAGTGAGCACCGGGGAGCTGTTTTTT.